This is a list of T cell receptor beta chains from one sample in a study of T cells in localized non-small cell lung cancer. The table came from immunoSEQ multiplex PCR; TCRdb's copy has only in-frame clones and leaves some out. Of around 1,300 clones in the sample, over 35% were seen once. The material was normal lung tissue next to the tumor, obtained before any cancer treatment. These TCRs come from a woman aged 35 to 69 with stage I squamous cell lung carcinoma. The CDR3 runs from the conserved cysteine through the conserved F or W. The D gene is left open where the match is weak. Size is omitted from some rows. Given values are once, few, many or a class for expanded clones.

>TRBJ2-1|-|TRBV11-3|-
CASNPGGYYNEQFF
TGTGCCAGCAACCCAGGGGGGTATTACAATGAGCAGTTCTTC
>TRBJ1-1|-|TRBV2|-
CAGESGVNTEAFF
TGTGCCGGGGAGAGCGGAGTGAACACTGAAGCTTTCTTT
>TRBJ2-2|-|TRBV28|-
CASSSSNTGELFF
TGTGCCAGCAGTTCCTCGAACACCGGGGAGCTGTTTTTT
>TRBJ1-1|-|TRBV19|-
CASSPTGNTEAFF
TGTGCCAGTAGCCCGACAGGGAACACTGAAGCTTTCTTT
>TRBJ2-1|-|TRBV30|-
CAWSARVVYNEQFF
TGTGCCTGGAGTGCCAGGGTTGTTTACAATGAGCAGTTCTTC
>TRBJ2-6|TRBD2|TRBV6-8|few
CASSGRGRGGSGANVLTF
TGTGCCAGCAGTGGACGAGGACGGGGGGGATCTGGGGCCAACGTCCTGACTTTC
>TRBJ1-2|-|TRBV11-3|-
CASSLDAGIYGYTF
TGTGCCAGCAGCCTAGACGCCGGTATCTATGGCTACACCTTC
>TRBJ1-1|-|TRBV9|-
CASSLGDITEAFF
TGTGCCAGCAGTTTAGGGGATATTACTGAAGCTTTCTTT
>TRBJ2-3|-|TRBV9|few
CASSVKRAADTQYF
TGTGCCAGCAGCGTAAAGAGGGCGGCAGATACGCAGTATTTT
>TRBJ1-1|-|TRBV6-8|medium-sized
CASREVTRGRMAAFF
TGTGCCAGCAGAGAGGTCACCAGGGGCAGGATGGCAGCTTTCTTT
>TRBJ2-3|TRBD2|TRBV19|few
CASSLTSPDTQYF
TGTGCCAGTAGTTTGACTAGCCCCGATACGCAGTATTTT
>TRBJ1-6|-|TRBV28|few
CASSLRLEGGSSPLHF
TGTGCCAGCAGTTTACGGTTGGAAGGAGGTAGTTCACCCCTCCACTTT
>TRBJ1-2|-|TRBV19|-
CASSISTIYGYTF
TGTGCCAGTAGTATCTCCACAATCTATGGCTACACCTTC
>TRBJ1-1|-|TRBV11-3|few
CASSLGGKNTEAFF
TGTGCCAGCAGCTTAGGGGGGAAGAACACTGAAGCTTTCTTT
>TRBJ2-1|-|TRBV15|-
CATSTGLGDNEQFF
TGTGCCACCAGCACGGGACTCGGGGACAATGAGCAGTTCTTC
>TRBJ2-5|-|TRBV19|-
CASSPRGGPVQETQYF
TGTGCCAGTAGTCCGAGGGGGGGGCCTGTCCAAGAGACCCAGTACTTC
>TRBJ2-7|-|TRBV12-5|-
CASGPQGNPYEQYF
TGTGCTAGTGGTCCCCAGGGGAACCCCTACGAGCAGTACTTC
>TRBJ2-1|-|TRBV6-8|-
CASRGSAYNEQFF
TGTGCCAGCAGAGGTTCAGCCTACAATGAGCAGTTCTTC
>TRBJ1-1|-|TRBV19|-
CASSNPGERISAEAFF
TGTGCCAGTAGTAATCCCGGGGAAAGGATTAGCGCTGAAGCTTTCTTT
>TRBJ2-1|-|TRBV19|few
CASSLQVAYNEQFF
TGTGCCAGTAGTCTCCAGGTGGCCTACAATGAGCAGTTCTTC
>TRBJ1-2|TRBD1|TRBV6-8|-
CASSSTGASGGLYGYTF
TGTGCCAGCAGTTCGACAGGGGCGTCGGGCGGATTATATGGCTACACCTTC
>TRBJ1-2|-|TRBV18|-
CASSPGAEGLEGYTF
TGTGCCAGCTCACCTGGAGCGGAGGGGTTGGAAGGCTACACCTTC
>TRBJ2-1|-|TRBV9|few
CASSESPYNEQFF
TGTGCCAGCAGTGAGTCGCCTTACAATGAGCAGTTCTTC
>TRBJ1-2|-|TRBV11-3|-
CASSLGPGGAYGYTF
TGTGCCAGCAGCTTGGGACCGGGGGGCGCGTATGGCTACACCTTC
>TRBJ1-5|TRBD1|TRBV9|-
CASKGALNQPQHF
TGTGCCAGCAAGGGGGCCCTCAATCAGCCCCAGCATTTT
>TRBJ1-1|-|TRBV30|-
CAWSRSRSTEAFF
TGTGCCTGGAGCCGTTCGCGGAGCACTGAAGCTTTCTTT
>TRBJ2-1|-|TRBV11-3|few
CASSPKGVSSYNEQFF
TGTGCCAGCAGCCCAAAAGGCGTGAGCTCCTACAATGAGCAGTTCTTC
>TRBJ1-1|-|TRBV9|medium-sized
CASSVYPNTEAFF
TGTGCCAGCAGCGTGTATCCGAACACTGAAGCTTTCTTT
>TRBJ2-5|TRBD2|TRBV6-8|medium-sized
CASRRGGLQETQYF
TGTGCCAGCAGGCGCGGGGGGTTACAAGAGACCCAGTACTTC
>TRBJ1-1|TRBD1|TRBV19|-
CASNDRANTEAFF
TGTGCCAGTAATGACAGGGCGAACACTGAAGCTTTCTTT